The T cell receptor beta chain under discussion was sequenced for a study of CD8+ T cells in alopecia areata. Trimming left V 6 bases short and J 9 bases short, with 24 bases between. Germline V gives CDR1 SQVTM, CDR2 ANQGSEA. This CDR3 has 15 amino acids. Isolated RNA was reverse transcribed into cDNA used as the sequencing template. Some clones are missing from TCRdb's copy, which holds only in-frame ones; the method was immunoSEQ multiplex PCR. The sample lists 110,000 or so clones, under 40% occurring once. The chain employs TRBV29-1 and TRBJ2-1, with D perhaps TRBD1 or TRBD2 (5 bases each). Specimen: CD4+ T cells sorted from blood. The origin of this receptor is a human donor with alopecia areata. This CDR3 is CSVGLRGARGSEQFF. The CDR3 DNA is TGCAGCGTAGGCCTCCGGGGCGCCCGAGGGAGTGAGCAGTTCTTC.